The clone carrying this T cell receptor (beta chain) was detected ten times or more. Its antigen is not known. Whole-study findings and limits: Tumor memory CD4+ T cell TCR gene usage clustered with blood and lymph node memory CD4+ cells and lymph node naive CD4+ cells. Greatest tumor Treg TCR overlap was with tumor naive CD4+ cells. The larger cohort examined one V-J beta rearrangement, not whole repertoires.

Cells sorted as Tregs were CD4+, CD25+ and CD127-/low. Full-length variable regions came from constant-region reverse primers plus semi-nested Nested Universal Primer A PCR. One entry per CDR3 protein results from TCRdb running MiXCR on the 5' RACE reads. The sample includes roughly 42,000 distinct CDR3 sequences, around 20% of them seen just once. The sample consisted of Tregs sorted from blood. The TCR originated in a female donor with breast cancer.

The CDR3 spells CASSSGRSYEQYF. The CDR3 coding sequence is TGCGCCAGCAGCTCAGGACGGTCCTACGAGCAGTACTTC. The genes are TRBV5-1 and TRBJ2-7; D remains unclear. The V end was cut by 3 bases, the J end by 1 base, with 8 bases between. This CDR3 has 13 residues. Germline CDR1 SGHRS, CDR2 YFSETQ.